The text below deals with one T cell receptor (beta chain). This clonotype has a count of ten or more. There is no known antigen for this receptor. Per-nucleotide qualities are absent, and no much larger clonotype sits a single base away. The CDR3 numbers 14 residues from cysteine through phenylalanine. CDR3 DNA is the only sequence kept; it has 42 bases, read in frame from the first base. V drops 7 bases and J drops 5 bases, leaving 17 bases in between. The roughly 39 donors, aged roughly 6 to 90 years, were systemically healthy Caucasian individuals from Russia. Each donor gave ten milliliters of peripheral blood, drawn into EDTA-treated Vacutainer tubes. Ficoll-Paque density-gradient centrifugation was used to isolate PBMCs, with at least 6 million per sample. Trizol reagent was used to extract total RNA from PBMCs, with at least 5.5 micrograms per sample. The percentages of naive CD45RAhigh/CD27high T cells were determined by flow cytometry on a PBMC aliquot from every donor.

This sample was included in a study of blood T cells in healthy people across ages (dated by TCRdb to between 2014 and 2017). Regarding the study in general: In model experiments, template switching captured about one uniquely barcoded TCR beta cDNA molecule for every two T cells. To avoid experimental bias, donors of different ages were randomly spread across the sequencing lanes. Two additional independent replicas of 1 million unique cDNA reads from the same blood draw were analyzed for two donors (one aged 18 to 30 and one aged 80 or older). The study measured age-related changes in TCR beta repertoire diversity using deep sequencing normalized with unique cDNA molecular identifiers. Donors were grouped into four age groups: young (average roughly 17 years), middle-aged (roughly 40), aged (roughly 67) and long-lived (roughly 80). General conclusions and limits of the study: Bulk unsorted PBMC profiling prevented conclusive comparison of naive and antigen-experienced compartments. Because donor CMV infection status was unknown, age-related changes in expanded clonotypes were potentially confounded. Compared with the aged group, the long-lived group had more naive CD4+ T cells, fewer expanded clones and increased TCR diversity, suggesting age selection. Observed TCR beta diversity per million T cells fell roughly linearly with age, and a significant reduction was already apparent by age around 40. There was a strong correlation between observed TCR beta diversity and the percentage of naive T cells measured by flow cytometry. Estimates of total diversity based on one million sequenced T cells were considered lower bounds and underestimates.

The library was built by means of 5' RACE. TCRdb lists the instrument as Illumina HiSeq 2500. A second PCR of roughly 7 to 12 cycles was run with a J-beta primer mix and a sample-barcoded 5' primer. Each TCR beta cDNA molecule received a unique molecular identifier from a template-switch 5' adaptor carrying 12 random nucleotides. Each sample yielded at least 3 million CDR3-containing paired-end reads. The Mint cDNA synthesis kit, primed by a TRBC-specific oligonucleotide, was used to synthesize first-strand cDNA from all RNA. Following uracil-DNA glycosylase treatment, all cDNA underwent a first 18-cycle PCR with the universal primers M1SS and BC2_uni_R. As for how the authors treated the data: For normalization, 1 million high-quality reads were randomly selected from each sample, with every read carrying a distinct molecular identifier. Reads with shared molecular identifiers were discarded instead of being binned into consensus sequences. MiTCR, with a Q25 quality threshold and the strictest error-elimination algorithm, was used for CDR3 identification, clonotype clustering and error correction. Lower-bound total TCR beta diversity was estimated with a nonparametric unseen species model using Euler transformation. TCRdb passed the public sequencing reads through fastp at Q25 and MiXCR, retaining productive beta sequences. Every CDR3 protein is listed once, alongside the most common genes and DNA of its rows. TCRdb assigned the V and J calls; the authors' analysis was not used. The sample table contains some 790,000 distinct CDR3 sequences; only one count was recorded for 29% of them. The ten largest make up around a sixth of the sample.

Source material: blood. This sequence was found in a woman aged 80 or over in good health. The sequence is built from TRBV12-3 or TRBV12-4 and TRBJ2-5; too little of a D gene remains to name it. The nucleotide sequence is TGTGCCAGCACCCTACCCGGCCTGAAGGAGACCCAGTACTTC. The encoded protein is CASTLPGLKETQYF.